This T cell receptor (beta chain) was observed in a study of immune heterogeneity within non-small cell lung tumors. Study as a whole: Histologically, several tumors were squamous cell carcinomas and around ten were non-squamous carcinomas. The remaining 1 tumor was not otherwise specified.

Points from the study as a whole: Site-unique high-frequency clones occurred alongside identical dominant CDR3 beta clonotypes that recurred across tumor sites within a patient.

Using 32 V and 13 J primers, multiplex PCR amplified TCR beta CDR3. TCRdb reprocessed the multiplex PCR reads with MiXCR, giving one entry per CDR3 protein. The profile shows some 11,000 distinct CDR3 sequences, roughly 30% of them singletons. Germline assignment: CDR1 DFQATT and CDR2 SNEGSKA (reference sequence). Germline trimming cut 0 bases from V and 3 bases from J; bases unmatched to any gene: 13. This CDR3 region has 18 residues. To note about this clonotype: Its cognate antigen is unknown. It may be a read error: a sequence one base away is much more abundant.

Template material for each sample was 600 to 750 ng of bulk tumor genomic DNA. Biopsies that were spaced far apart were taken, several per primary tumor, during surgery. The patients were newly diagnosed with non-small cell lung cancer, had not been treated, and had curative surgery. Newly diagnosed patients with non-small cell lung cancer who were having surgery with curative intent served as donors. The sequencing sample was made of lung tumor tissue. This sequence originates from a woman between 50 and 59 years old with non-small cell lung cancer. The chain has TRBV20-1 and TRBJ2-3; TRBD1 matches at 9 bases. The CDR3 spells CSARDSPETGGFTDTQYF. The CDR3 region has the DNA TGCAGTGCTAGAGATTCTCCGGAGACAGGGGGTTTTACAGATACGCAGTATTTT.